This T cell receptor (beta chain) was found in a study of cytomegalovirus exposure and HLA in healthy donors (dated by TCRdb to about 2017). About the full investigation: An earlier analysis of fewer than 750 of the donors reported about 280 Gb of sequence data and 117 million unique TCR beta sequences obtained from about 179 million T cells. About 330 gigabases of sequencing data and 70 million to 100 million unique TCR sequences made up an early release that covered approximately 650 HLA-typed donors. Of the roughly 400 genotyped donors, around 81% fell in the genetic ancestry cluster associated with self-reported Caucasian donors. The study aimed to test whether signatures of past pathogen exposure could be identified by cataloging public T cell receptors. The T cell repertoires of 700 or so subjects were profiled by immunosequencing and related to cytomegalovirus serostatus. A separate validation cohort of approximately 120 different subjects was used in addition to the 666-subject first cohort. To predict cytomegalovirus infection status, the study brought together high-throughput TCR immunosequencing, statistical association of individual TCRs with disease status, and machine learning. To study patterns of TCR occurrence, a later analysis re-analyzed previously published TCR beta repertoires from 700 or so donors and added high-resolution HLA genotyping. In the later analysis, no new phenotypic data were used to find candidate immune exposures; instead, reliance was placed on TCR beta sequences and their occurrence across donors. In an earlier analysis of roughly 540 of the donors, high-throughput TCR beta sequencing was used to judge whether each TCR beta V gene segment behaved as functional or pseudogenic. Donor age, sex, ethnicity and CMV serostatus were collected together with the repertoire data. A later genetic analysis took genome-wide SNP genotypes for about 55% of the 666 donors and used that subset as a discovery cohort. All discovery cohort repertoires had been generated using a single sequencing platform. Both class I and class II loci were covered by HLA typing, at four-digit resolution. Typing coverage varied by locus: 629-630 donors for A, B, C, DRB1 and DQB1; some 520 for DQA1; more than 600 for DPA1; 400 to 480 for DPB1. Four to six DR-DQ haplotypes were handled as single units for association and clustering, since linkage in the cohort was strong. On average, roughly 250,000 unique TCR beta nucleotide sequences were sequenced per donor among 350 to 400 genotyped donors of the cohort, with roughly 18% of those sequences being non-productive. Findings and caveats that apply to the study as a whole: The cohort was sequenced for TCR beta chains only, and without alpha or paired-chain data the features that could be detected were limited. According to a later analysis, parvovirus B19, influenza, CMV and Epstein-Barr virus appeared linked to several top co-occurrence clusters. Most CMV-associated TCR beta chains appeared to be HLA-restricted in a later analysis, and the HLA associations seemed to be driven largely by CMV exposure. A later genetic analysis reported fewer N-insertions in productive TCRs among donors in an Asian-associated ancestry cluster than the approximately 670-donor mean. Linkage disequilibrium might explain the correlated functional status among segregating V segments, but an unknown experimental factor could not be ruled out. In a later genetic analysis, a missense DCLRE1C variant was associated with V-gene and J-gene trimming of TCR beta chains, and the association was replicated in an independent cohort. In a later analysis, the rate of TCR association differed among HLA loci, with DRB1 alleles having the most associated TCRs and HLA-C alleles having the fewest. In an earlier analysis of around 600 of the donors, most TCR beta V segments were observed in productive rearrangements about 90% or about 30% of the time, broadly matching IMGT annotations. Because HLA typing was missing for some donors at each locus, association tests included only the typed subset. Across donors, most TCR sequences were observed very rarely, whereas some public TCRs were present in many individuals. The study gave a list of about 160 TCR beta chains associated with cytomegalovirus. CMV serostatus was the only immune exposure information available for the cohort. The 87-base-pair reads could not distinguish some IMGT-functional V segments, including TRBV6-2 and TRBV6-3, so those segments were excluded. Approximately 18 rarely observed V segments, including chromosome 9 orphons, were excluded from the earlier analysis of just under 600 of the donors because counts were too low. In vitro tests confirmed that a few of the cytomegalovirus-associated TCR beta chains recognize cytomegalovirus antigens. A later analysis found that HLA-associated TCR beta chains were more clonally expanded and had lower generation probabilities than equally common non-associated chains. A further reported finding was that TCR beta sequences accurately predicted the HLA-A and HLA-B alleles for most subjects in the first cohort. Sequencing depth was assumed to be roughly uniform across donors in the presence/absence analyses, though that assumption may not hold. A later analysis associated about 18,000 TCR beta sequences with specific HLA alleles at a false discovery rate of 0.05. Strong co-occurrence of HLA alleles, especially DR and DQ, made assigning TCR associations to individual alleles difficult. Cytomegalovirus status was reported to be diagnosed by the classifier with high specificity and sensitivity in both the original and validation cohorts. The authors suggested that the approach could potentially be generalized to other disease states and immunological phenotypes. A cluster of highly shared sequence variants was judged likely to be a technical artifact of the sequencing pipeline.

This clone was observed a handful of times. The antigen it recognizes is unknown. Base qualities were left out, and no much larger clone turns up one base away. Receptor amplification or capture employed the immunoSEQ multiplex PCR assay. The multiplex PCR relied on a mix of 60 forward primers for TCR Vbeta segments and 13 reverse primers for TCR Jbeta segments. Amplification of the CDR3 region of rearranged TCR beta genes was performed with a multiplex PCR assay on genomic DNA. The Illumina HiSeq System was used to sequence the amplified TCR beta libraries as 87-base-pair reads. Per the original workflow: Across the 500 to 750 repertoires, a later analysis counted about 81 million unique TCR beta chains, roughly 11 million of which were shared by at least two donors. Raw reads were error-corrected and collapsed into unique sequences with a nearest-neighbor algorithm that merged closely related sequences to remove PCR and sequencing errors. V, D and J gene segments were assigned by aligning CDR3 sequences to IMGT reference sequences. Each retained sequence needed at least a six-nucleotide match to both a V gene segment and a J gene segment. A rearrangement was called productive if the CDR3 had no stop codons and remained in frame with V and J, and every other rearrangement was called non-productive. Following IMGT convention, CDR3 was defined as the stretch from the second conserved V-encoded cysteine to the conserved J-encoded phenylalanine. Sequences without an unambiguous match to a single V gene segment were excluded from the earlier analysis of about 640 of the donors. In an earlier analysis of around 600 of the donors, V segments were called functional above 56.7% productive rearrangements and were called segregating when the between-donor standard deviation exceeded 5%. To diagnose cytomegalovirus status from the catalog of TCR beta chain sequences, a statistical classification framework was built. V and J gene assignment, in a later analysis, came from comparing TCR nucleotide sequences with IMGT/GENE-DB human TR gene sequences. A later analysis assigned CDR3 sequences and most-parsimonious VDJ recombination scenarios with the TCRdist pipeline. In a later analysis, each TCR beta chain was defined by its CDR3 amino acid sequence together with its V-gene family, and reads without a unique V-gene family were excluded. As a way to deal with suspected cross-contamination and a sequencing artifact, a later analysis dropped 450 to 600 nucleotide sequences that were highly shared and had low generation probability. A later analysis calculated a clonal expansion index for each public chain from normalized within-repertoire ranks of inferred template counts. In a later analysis, generation probabilities were computed with a VDJ recombination model fitted to out-of-frame rearrangements, and the resulting probabilities were checked against IGoR. In a later analysis, TCR-TCR, TCR-HLA and TCR-CMV co-occurrence was scored with hypergeometric tests, and a repertoire-size bias correction was applied to TCR pairs. A later analysis estimated false discovery rates by permuting HLA or CMV assignments 20 times. In a later analysis, co-occurring TCRs were grouped with DBSCAN, and TCRdist sequence similarity was added when clustering was performed within HLA-allele-positive subsets. For co-occurrence clustering, repertoires with fewer than 30,000 or more than 120,000 public chains were excluded, along with about five repertoires with anomalous nucleotide sharing. TCRdb carries this immuneACCESS record with in-frame sequences only. Its versions omit some clonotypes, under half of them owing to an unresolved V gene in the studies checked, with the rest unexplained. D and trimming come from the DNA, and the V and J calls and clone size come from that table. The sample data list about 160,000 clones, and about 76% of these were observed just once. Roughly 4% of the sample lies in the top ten.

The germline V gene (reference sequence) gives CDR1 as SEHNR and CDR2 as FQNEAQ. V and J lose 5 bases and 5 bases, and a span of 7 bases separates them. The CDR3 goes from the cysteine to the phenylalanine over 11 residues. Only the CDR3 part of the read is kept: 33 bases, read in frame from the first base. The cohort consisted of some 730 healthy bone marrow donors. Cohort members were all nominally healthy when sampled, although unrecorded immune exposures were likely present. Of the 550 to 750 cohort members, approximately 300 had positive CMV serostatus and 350 to 450 had negative CMV serostatus, and CMV serostatus was not recorded for the donor. Each donor provided a peripheral blood sample, and peripheral blood mononuclear cells were used for TCR beta sequencing. Genomic DNA was extracted from the blood cell samples with the Qiagen DNeasy Blood Extraction Kit.

The chain was built from TRBV7-9 and TRBJ2-7, with an unclear D gene assignment. This clonotype originated in a human donor in good health. The sequenced sample was PBMCs. This receptor carries the CDR3 CASSLADEQYF. The DNA reads as follows: TGTGCCAGCAGCCTGGCGGACGAGCAGTACTTC.